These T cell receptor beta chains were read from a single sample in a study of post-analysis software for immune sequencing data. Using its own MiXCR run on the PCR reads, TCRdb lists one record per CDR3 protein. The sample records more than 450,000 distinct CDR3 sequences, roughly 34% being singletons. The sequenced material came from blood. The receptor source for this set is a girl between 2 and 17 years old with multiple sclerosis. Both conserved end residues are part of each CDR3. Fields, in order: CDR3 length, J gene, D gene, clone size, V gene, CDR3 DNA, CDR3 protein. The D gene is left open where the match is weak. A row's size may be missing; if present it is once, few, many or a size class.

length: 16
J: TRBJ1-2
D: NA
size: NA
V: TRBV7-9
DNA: TGTGCCAGCAGCCGGGCCGAGGCCAGAAAAATATATGGCTACACCTTC
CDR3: CASSRAEARKIYGYTF

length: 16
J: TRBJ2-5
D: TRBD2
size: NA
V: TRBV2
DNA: TGTGCCAGCAGTAGCACTAGCGGGGGGTACCAAGAGACCCAGTACTTC
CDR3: CASSSTSGGYQETQYF

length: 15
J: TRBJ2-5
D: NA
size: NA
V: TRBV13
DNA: TGTGCCAGCAGCCCCCGCCCCGAGGGGCAGGAGACCCAGTACTTC
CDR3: CASSPRPEGQETQYF

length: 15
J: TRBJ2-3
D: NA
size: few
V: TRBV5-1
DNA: TGCGCCAGCAGCTTGGGAGGCAGGGTCACAGATACGCAGTATTTT
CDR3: CASSLGGRVTDTQYF

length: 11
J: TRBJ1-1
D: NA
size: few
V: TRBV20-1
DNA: TGCAGTGCTCTAGAGAGGCAGCCGGCTTTCTTT
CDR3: CSALERQPAFF

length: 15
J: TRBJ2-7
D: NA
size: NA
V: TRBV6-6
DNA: TGTGCCAGCAGTTACCAGCCGGGGGACGCCTACGAGCAGTACTTC
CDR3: CASSYQPGDAYEQYF

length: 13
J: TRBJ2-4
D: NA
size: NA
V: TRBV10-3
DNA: TGTGCCATCACGGCTAGATCGGACAATGAGCAGTACTTC
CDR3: CAITARSDNEQYF

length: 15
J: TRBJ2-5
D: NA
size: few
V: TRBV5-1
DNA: TGCGCCAGCAGCTTGGATCCCGGGGACCAAGAGACCCAGTACTTC
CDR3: CASSLDPGDQETQYF

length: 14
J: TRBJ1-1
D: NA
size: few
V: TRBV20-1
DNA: TGCAGTGCTTCTATGGGCCTAGGGGGCACTGAAGCTTTCTTT
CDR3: CSASMGLGGTEAFF

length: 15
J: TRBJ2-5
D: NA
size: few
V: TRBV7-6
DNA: TGTGCCAGCAGCTTAGCGGGGTCCTGGAAAGAGACCCAGTACTTC
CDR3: CASSLAGSWKETQYF

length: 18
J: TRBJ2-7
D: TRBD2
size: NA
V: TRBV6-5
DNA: TGTGCCAGCAGTTACTCCCCTGCGGGGGGCAGTCTTTCCTACGAGCAGTACTTC
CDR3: CASSYSPAGGSLSYEQYF

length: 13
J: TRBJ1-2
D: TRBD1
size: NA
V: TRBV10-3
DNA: TGTGCCATCGGGGACAGGTTTAACTATGGCTACACCTTC
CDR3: CAIGDRFNYGYTF

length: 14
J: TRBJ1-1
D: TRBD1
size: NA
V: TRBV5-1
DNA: TGCGCCAGCAGCACCGGACAGGGTTGGACTGAAGCTTTCTTT
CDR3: CASSTGQGWTEAFF

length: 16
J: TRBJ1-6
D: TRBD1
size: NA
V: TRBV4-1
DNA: TGCGCCAGCAGCCAAGAAGAGGGGGCGCGAAATTCACCCCTCCACTTT
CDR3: CASSQEEGARNSPLHF

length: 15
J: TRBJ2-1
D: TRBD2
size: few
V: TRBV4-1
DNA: TGCGCCAGCAGCCAAGAGCGGGGGGTCGGCAATGAGCAGTTCTTC
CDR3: CASSQERGVGNEQFF

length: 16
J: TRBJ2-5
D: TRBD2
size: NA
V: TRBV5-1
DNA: TGCGCCAGCAGCTTGGGACGGGGGGGCAGCCAAGAGACCCAGTACTTC
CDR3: CASSLGRGGSQETQYF

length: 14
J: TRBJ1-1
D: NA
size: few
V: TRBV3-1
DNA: TGTGCCAGCACAAGGACGGCGATGAACACTGAAGCTTTCTTT
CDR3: CASTRTAMNTEAFF

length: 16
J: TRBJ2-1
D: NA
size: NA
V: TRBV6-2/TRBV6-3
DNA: TGTGCCAGCACCCTGGGTCGGGGGGCGCCCTACAATGAGCAGTTCTTC
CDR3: CASTLGRGAPYNEQFF

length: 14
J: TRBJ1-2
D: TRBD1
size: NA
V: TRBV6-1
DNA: TGTGCCAGCAGTGAAGGGGACAGCATGTGGGGCTACACCTTC
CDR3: CASSEGDSMWGYTF

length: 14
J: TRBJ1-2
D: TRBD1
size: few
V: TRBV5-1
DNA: TGCGCCAGCAGCTCGACAGGGTGGGACTATGGCTACACCTTC
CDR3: CASSSTGWDYGYTF

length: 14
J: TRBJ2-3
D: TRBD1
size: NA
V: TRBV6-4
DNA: TGTGCCAGCAGGGCGGGACAGGGGGCAAATACGCAGTATTTT
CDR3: CASRAGQGANTQYF

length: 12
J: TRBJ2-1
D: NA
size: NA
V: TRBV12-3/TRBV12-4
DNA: TGTGCCAGCAGTCCCTTCCTTGGGGAGCAGTTCTTC
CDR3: CASSPFLGEQFF

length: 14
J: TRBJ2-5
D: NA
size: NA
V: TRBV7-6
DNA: TGTGCCAGCAGCTTAGAGCGAACGAGAGAGACCCAGTACTTC
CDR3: CASSLERTRETQYF

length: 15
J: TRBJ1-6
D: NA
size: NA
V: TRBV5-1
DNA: TGCGCCAGCAGCAGGTTCGTACAGGATAATTCACCCCTCCACTTT
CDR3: CASSRFVQDNSPLHF

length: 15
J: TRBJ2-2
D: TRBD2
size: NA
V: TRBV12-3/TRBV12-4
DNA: TGTGCCAGCAGTACCGGAGGACTAGTTCCGGGGGAGCTGTTTTTT
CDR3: CASSTGGLVPGELFF

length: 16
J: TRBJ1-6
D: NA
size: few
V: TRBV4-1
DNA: TGCGCCAGCAGCCACTGGGGGGGTCCCAAAAATTCACCCCTCCACTTT
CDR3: CASSHWGGPKNSPLHF

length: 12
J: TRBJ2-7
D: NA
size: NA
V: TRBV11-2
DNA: TGTGCCAGCAGCGAACCGGGCAATGAGCAGTACTTC
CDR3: CASSEPGNEQYF

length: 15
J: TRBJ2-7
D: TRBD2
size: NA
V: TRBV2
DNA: TGTGCCAGCACCACACTAGCGGGGGGGCGGTACGAGCAGTACTTC
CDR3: CASTTLAGGRYEQYF

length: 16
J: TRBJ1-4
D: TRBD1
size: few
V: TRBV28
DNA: TGTGCCAGCAGTCCAGGACAGGGCCGTTCTACTGAAAAACTGTTTTTT
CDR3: CASSPGQGRSTEKLFF

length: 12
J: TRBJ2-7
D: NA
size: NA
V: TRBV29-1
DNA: TGCAGCGCAGGGGAGAGAGTATACGAGCAGTACTTC
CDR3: CSAGERVYEQYF

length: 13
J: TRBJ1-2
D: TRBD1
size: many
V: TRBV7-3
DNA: TGTGCCAGCAGCAAGACAGGGCGTGACGGCTACACCTTC
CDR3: CASSKTGRDGYTF

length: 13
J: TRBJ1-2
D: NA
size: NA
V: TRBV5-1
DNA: TGCGCCAGCAGCTTGGGGTGGGACGATGGCTACACCTTC
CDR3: CASSLGWDDGYTF

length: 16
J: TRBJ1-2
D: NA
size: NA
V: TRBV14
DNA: TGTGCCAGCAGCCAAGATTTCGGGGTTGGAAGTCATGGCTACACCTTC
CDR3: CASSQDFGVGSHGYTF

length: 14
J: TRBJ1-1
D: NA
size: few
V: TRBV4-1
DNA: TGCGCCAGCAGCCAAACCCAAAGGGTCACTGAAGCTTTCTTT
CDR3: CASSQTQRVTEAFF

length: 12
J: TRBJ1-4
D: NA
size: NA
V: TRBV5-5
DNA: TGTGCCAGCAGCTCCTTAGATGGAAAACTGTTTTTT
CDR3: CASSSLDGKLFF

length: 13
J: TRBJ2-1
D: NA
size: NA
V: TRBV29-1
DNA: TGCAGCGTTGAGAGGCAAACGTACAATGAGCAGTTCTTC
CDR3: CSVERQTYNEQFF

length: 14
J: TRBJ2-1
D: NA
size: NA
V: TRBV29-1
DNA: TGCAGCGTTGAAGAGGGTAGCTCCCACAATGAGCAGTTCTTC
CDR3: CSVEEGSSHNEQFF

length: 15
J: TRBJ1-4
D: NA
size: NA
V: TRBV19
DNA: TGTGCCAGTAGTGCGCAGCCTGCAACTAATGAAAAACTGTTTTTT
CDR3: CASSAQPATNEKLFF

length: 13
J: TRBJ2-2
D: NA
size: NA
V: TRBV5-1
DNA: TGCGCCAGCAGCTTAAGGGAAGGCGGGGAGCTGTTTTTT
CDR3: CASSLREGGELFF

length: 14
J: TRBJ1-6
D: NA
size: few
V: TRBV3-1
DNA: TGTGCCAGCAGCCCTAGCCGGGCGGGTTCACCCCTCCACTTT
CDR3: CASSPSRAGSPLHF

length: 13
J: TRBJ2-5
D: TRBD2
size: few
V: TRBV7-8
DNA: TGTGCCAGCACCATTGCCGGGGGGGGGACCCAGTACTTC
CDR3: CASTIAGGGTQYF

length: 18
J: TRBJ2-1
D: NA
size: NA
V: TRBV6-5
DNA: TGTGCCAGCAGTTACTCGCTCGGGATCGGGGGCTCCTACAATGAGCAGTTCTTC
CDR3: CASSYSLGIGGSYNEQFF

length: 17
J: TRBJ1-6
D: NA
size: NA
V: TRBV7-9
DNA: TGTGCCAGCAGCTTAGCGGGTCGGAACTCCTATAATTCACCCCTCCACTTT
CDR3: CASSLAGRNSYNSPLHF

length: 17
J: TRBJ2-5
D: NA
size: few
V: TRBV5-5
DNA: TGTGCCAGCAGCTCCGGTGAAGGTAGCGGCGTACAAGAGACCCAGTACTTC
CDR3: CASSSGEGSGVQETQYF

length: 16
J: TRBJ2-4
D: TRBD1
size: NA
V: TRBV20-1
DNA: TGCAGTGTTAACCCTAGGGACAGGCTAGCCAAAAACATTCAGTACTTC
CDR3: CSVNPRDRLAKNIQYF

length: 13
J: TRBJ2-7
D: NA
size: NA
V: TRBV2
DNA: TGTGCCAGCAGTGATAGAGGACAGTACGAGCAGTACTTC
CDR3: CASSDRGQYEQYF

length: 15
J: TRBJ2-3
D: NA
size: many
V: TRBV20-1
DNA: TGCAGTGCCCCAAGGATCGTGACTAGCACAGATACGCAGTATTTT
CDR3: CSAPRIVTSTDTQYF

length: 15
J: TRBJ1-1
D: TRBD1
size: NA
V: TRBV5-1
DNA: TGCGCCAGCAGCGGGCTGACAGGGGCGGGCACTGAAGCTTTCTTT
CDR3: CASSGLTGAGTEAFF

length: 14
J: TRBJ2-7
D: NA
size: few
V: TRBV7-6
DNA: TGTGCCAGCAGCTTAAGCCCAGGGTCGAGGGAGCAGTACTTC
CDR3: CASSLSPGSREQYF